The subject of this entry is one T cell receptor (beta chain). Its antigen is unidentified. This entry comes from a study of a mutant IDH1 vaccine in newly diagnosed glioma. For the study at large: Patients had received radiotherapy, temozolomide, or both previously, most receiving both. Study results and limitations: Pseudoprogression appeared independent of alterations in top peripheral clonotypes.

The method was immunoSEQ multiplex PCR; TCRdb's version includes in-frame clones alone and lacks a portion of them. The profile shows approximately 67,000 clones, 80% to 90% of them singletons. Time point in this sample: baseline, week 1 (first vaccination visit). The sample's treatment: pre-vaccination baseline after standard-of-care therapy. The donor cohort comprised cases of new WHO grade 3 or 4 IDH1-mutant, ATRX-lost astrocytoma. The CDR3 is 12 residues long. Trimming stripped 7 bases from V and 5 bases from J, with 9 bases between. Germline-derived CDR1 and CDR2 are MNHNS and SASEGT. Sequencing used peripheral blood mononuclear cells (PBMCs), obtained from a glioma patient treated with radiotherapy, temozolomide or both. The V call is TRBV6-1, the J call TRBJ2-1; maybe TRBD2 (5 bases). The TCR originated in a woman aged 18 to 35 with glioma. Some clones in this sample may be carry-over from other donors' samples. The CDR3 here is CASTEGNNEQFF. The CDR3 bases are TGTGCCAGCACCGAGGGAAACAATGAGCAGTTCTTC.